The 14 T cell receptor beta chains reported below all come from one sample, sequenced in a study of lymphopenia after photon versus proton radiotherapy. Sequencing was performed with immunoSEQ multiplex PCR; in TCRdb, only in-frame clones are kept and a portion is missing. The repertoire holds around 19,000 clones, with 84% as singletons. The sample in question was peripheral blood, obtained from a patient treated with photon-based radiotherapy. The receptors were gathered from a woman aged 45-60 years with pancreatic cancer.

This clone has more than one count but fewer than ten. V is TRBV6-5 and J is TRBJ1-1; no clear D. Trimming took 1 base from V and 0 from J, leaving 3 bases between them. CDR3 size: 13 residues. CDR1 is MNHEY, CDR2 SVGAGI, per germline. The CDR3 here is CASSYLLNTEAFF. The CDR3 coding sequence is TGTGCCAGCAGTTACTTGCTGAACACTGAAGCTTTCTTT.

This sequence joins TRBV6-5 and TRBJ1-4; D is uncertain. Trimming cost V 5 bases and J 7 bases, with 14 bases left between them. This CDR3 has 14 amino acids. Germline-derived CDR1 and CDR2 are MNHEY and SVGAGI. CDR3 nucleotides: TGTGCCAGCAGTGACGGAATTACTGGTGAAAAACTGTTTTTT. Residues: CASSDGITGEKLFF.

The chain carries TRBV16 and TRBJ2-3; weak D call: TRBD2 (5 bases). Trimming cost V 6 bases and J 2 bases, with 18 bases left between them. Germline loops: CDR1 KGHSY, CDR2 FQNENV. The CDR3 totals 16 residues. The DNA for the CDR3 is TGTGCCAGCAGTCAGACCTTTGGAGGTATCACAGATACGCAGTATTTT. Amino acid sequence: CASSQTFGGITDTQYF.

V is TRBV27 and J is TRBJ2-7; the match to TRBD2 covers 7 bases. The CDR3 covers 16 residues. Trimming at V came to 5 bases and at J to 2 bases, leaving 12 bases not matched to a gene. The V gene's germline CDR1 is MNHEY and CDR2 SMNVEV (reference sequence). The CDR3 sequence is CASSRRSGTLTYEQYF. In DNA, the CDR3 is TGTGCCAGCAGTCGGAGGAGCGGGACCCTCACCTACGAGCAGTACTTC.

The chain is built from TRBV7-2 and TRBJ2-1; possible D gene TRBD2, 5 bases. Per the germline V gene, CDR1 is SGHTA and CDR2 is FQGNSA. Trimming shortened V by 4 bases and J by 3 bases, and 19 bases separated the two germline ends. The CDR3 extends over 17 amino acids. CDR3 sequence (DNA): TGTGCCAGCAGCTCGGAAACCCGACTAAGGGACTACAATGAGCAGTTCTTC. Amino acid sequence: CASSSETRLRDYNEQFF.

This clone was counted only a few times. The V call is TRBV5-6, the J call TRBJ2-1; TRBD2 agrees at 9 bases. The V gene end was trimmed by 4 bases and the J gene end by 0 bases; junction bases not matched to a gene: 8. Per germline, CDR1 SGHDT and CDR2 YYEEEE. The CDR3 runs 17 residues. The CDR3 DNA follows: TGTGCCAGCAGCCCTCTAGCGGGATCCCACTCCTACAATGAGCAGTTCTTC. Translation gives CASSPLAGSHSYNEQFF.

The CDR3: CASSQEGYNNSPLHF. Written as DNA, the CDR3 is TGCGCCAGCAGCCAAGAGGGCTATAACAATTCACCCCTCCACTTT. The chain is built from TRBV4-3 and TRBJ1-6; D remains ambiguous. This CDR3 is 15 amino acids long. Germline values: CDR1 LGHNA, CDR2 YSLEER. V lost 0 bases and J 7 bases, leaving 10 bases between the germline ends.

The chain recombines TRBV5-6 with TRBJ2-7; 13 bases are shared with TRBD2. The CDR3 totals 17 residues. V lost 2 bases and J lost 5; bases outside the gene matches: 10. The germline gives CDR1 SGHDT, CDR2 YYEEEE. The CDR3 DNA is TGTGCCAGCAGCTTATTCGAGACTAGCGGGAGGAAGAACGAGCAGTACTTC. Protein product: CASSLFETSGRKNEQYF.

The chain has TRBV6-5 and TRBJ2-1; D may correspond to TRBD1 or TRBD2 (5 bases each). There are 13 residues in the CDR3. The germline CDR1 and CDR2 sequences are MNHEY and SVGAGI. Trimming removed 6 bases from V and 9 bases from J, with 15 bases in between. The CDR3 protein is CASRSGREGEQFF. CDR3 nucleotides: TGTGCCAGCAGATCGGGGCGCGAAGGTGAGCAGTTCTTC.

J is TRBJ1-1 and V is TRBV27; D remains ambiguous. Germline loops: CDR1 MNHEY, CDR2 SMNVEV (reference sequence). The CDR3 has 13 residues. Deletions cut 7 bases from V and 0 bases from J, with 9 bases between. The DNA for the CDR3 is TGTGCCAGCACGTCGTCCCTGAACACTGAAGCTTTCTTT. It codes for CASTSSLNTEAFF.

The chain recombines TRBV19 with TRBJ2-7; tentative D call: TRBD2 (5 bases). Between the trimmed V and J ends, which lost 9 bases and 4 bases, there was a span of 19 bases. The germline gives CDR1 LNHDA, CDR2 SQIVND (reference sequence). The CDR3 contains 14 residues. The DNA of the CDR3 is TGTGCCAGCTCCCCTCGACGGACGGGGTACGAGCAGTACTTC. Protein sequence: CASSPRRTGYEQYF.

This chain uses TRBV30 with TRBJ2-5; TRBD2 aligns across 7 bases. From germline, CDR1 is GTSNPN and CDR2 SVGIG (reference sequence). This CDR3 region has 15 residues. Trimming took 5 bases from V and 5 from J; bases not matched to a gene: 14. The CDR3 loop reads CAWGEWGGVGETQYF. In nucleotides, the CDR3 is TGTGCCTGGGGGGAGTGGGGAGGGGTCGGCGAGACCCAGTACTTC.

The J gene is TRBJ2-7, the V gene TRBV2, with D perhaps matching TRBD1 (6 bases). The V end lost 2 bases, the J end lost 3 bases, and 11 bases lay between the germline ends. Germline CDR1 and CDR2: SNHLY and FYNNEI. The length of the CDR3 is 14 residues. Written as DNA, the CDR3 is TGTGCCAGCAGTGAAACGGGACAAAACTACGAGCAGTACTTC. This gives the protein CASSETGQNYEQYF.

The chain combines TRBV18 with TRBJ2-1; TRBD2 aligns across 9 bases. Trimming removed 5 bases from V and 7 bases from J; junction bases left unmatched: 9. CDR3 length: 15 amino acids. Germline V gene lookup returns CDR1 KGHSH and CDR2 LQKENI. CDR3 amino acids: CASSSGGRGRNEQFF. The CDR3 bases are TGTGCCAGCTCATCTGGCGGGAGGGGCCGAAATGAGCAGTTCTTC.